The present TCR beta chain was sequenced within a study of identical twins. TCRdb itself ran the 5' RACE reads through MiXCR, one entry per CDR3 protein. The data hold some 500,000 distinct CDR3 sequences, with less than 25% observed a single time. These data are also associated with another study on T cells expressing NK-cell markers.

The receptor's source is a woman under 30 in good health. Material: CD4+ T cells sorted from blood.

CDR3 protein: CASKGLLGTGELFF. The CDR3 nucleotides read TGTGCCAGCAAGGGTCTCCTGGGGACCGGGGAGCTGTTTTTT. The chain has TRBV5-6 and TRBJ2-2; D is unclear. The length of the CDR3 is 14 residues. CDR1 is SGHDT, CDR2 YYEEEE, per germline. Trimming left V 6 bases short and J 5 bases short, with 14 bases between.